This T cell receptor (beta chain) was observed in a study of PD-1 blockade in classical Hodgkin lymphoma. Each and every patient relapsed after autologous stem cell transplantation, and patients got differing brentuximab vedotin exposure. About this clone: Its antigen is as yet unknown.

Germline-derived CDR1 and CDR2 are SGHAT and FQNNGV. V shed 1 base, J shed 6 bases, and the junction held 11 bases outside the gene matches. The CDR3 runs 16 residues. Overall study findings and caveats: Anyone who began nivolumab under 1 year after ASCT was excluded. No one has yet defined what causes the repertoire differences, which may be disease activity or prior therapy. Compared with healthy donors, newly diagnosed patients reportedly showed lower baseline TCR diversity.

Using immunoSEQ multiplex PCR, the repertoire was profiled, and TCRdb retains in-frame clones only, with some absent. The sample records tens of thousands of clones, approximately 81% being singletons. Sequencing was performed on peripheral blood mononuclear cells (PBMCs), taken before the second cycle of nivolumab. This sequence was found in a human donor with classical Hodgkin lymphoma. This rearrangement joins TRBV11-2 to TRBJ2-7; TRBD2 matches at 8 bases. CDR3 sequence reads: CASSLVRGLEFPEQYF. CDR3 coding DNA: TGTGCCAGCAGCTTAGTTCGGGGACTAGAATTTCCCGAGCAGTACTTC.